One and the same sample provided the 26 T cell receptor beta chains below, sequenced in a study of blood T cell repertoires in COVID-19. The repertoire was sequenced with immunoSEQ multiplex PCR; TCRdb's copy has only in-frame clones and lacks some. The sample holds 180,000 or so clones, approximately 85% seen once. Sequencing was done on a sample of peripheral blood. These receptors were collected from a woman aged 60-70 years with acute or convalescent COVID-19.

The CDR3 coding sequence is TGTGCCAGCGGCCAATACACCGGGGAGCTGTTTTTT. Its translation is CASGQYTGELFF. The J gene is TRBJ2-2, the V gene TRBV5-5; D unclear. The CDR3 has 12 residues. The V gene's germline CDR1 is SGHKS and CDR2 YYEKEE (reference sequence). Trimming shortened V by 7 bases and J by 3 bases, and 7 bases separated the two germline ends.

The gene calls are TRBV5-1 and TRBJ2-7, with 13 bases that match TRBD2. The germline CDR1 and CDR2 sequences are SGHRS and YFSETQ. The ends lost 4 bases at V and 6 bases at J; junction bases unmatched: 7. The CDR3 has 15 amino acids. The CDR3 region is CASSGGLAGEGEQYV. The CDR3 DNA sequence: TGCGCCAGCAGCGGTGGACTAGCGGGAGAAGGCGAGCAGTACGTC.

The chain couples TRBV16 to TRBJ1-1, with 7 bases matching TRBD1. From germline, CDR1 is KGHSY and CDR2 FQNENV. The CDR3 contains 14 residues. The trim removed 0 bases at V and 11 bases at J, leaving 9 bases unmatched. The CDR3 coding sequence is TGTGCCAGCAGCCAATCAAGGGTAGGGACAGTTGCTTTCTTT. Amino acid sequence: CASSQSRVGTVAFF.

V usage is TRBV12-5 and J usage is TRBJ1-1; no clear D gene. This CDR3 region has 13 residues. CDR1 is LGHNT, CDR2 FRNRAP, per germline. V lost 4 bases to trimming and J lost 8 bases, with 14 bases between them. CDR3 loop: CASGSGFIPEAFF. The CDR3 nucleotides read TGTGCTAGTGGTTCCGGGTTCATCCCCGAAGCTTTCTTT.

The rearrangement links TRBV10-3 to TRBJ1-5; D call uncertain. The germline CDR1 and CDR2 sequences are ENHRY and SYGVKD. This CDR3 region has 13 residues. V was cut by 11 bases and J by 5 bases, with 16 bases left in between. CDR3 in DNA: TGTGCCTCCTCGTTGGCAGGCCATCAGCCCCAGCATTTT. Translation: CASSLAGHQPQHF.

This clone showed up just once. V gene TRBV29-1 combines with J gene TRBJ2-1; 11 nucleotides line up with TRBD2. Germline loops: CDR1 SQVTM, CDR2 ANQGSEA. With 7 bases clipped from V and 4 bases from J, the junction kept 3 bases outside the gene matches. The CDR3 covers 13 residues. CDR3 loop: CSGRLAGYNEQFF. The DNA of the CDR3 is TGCAGCGGGCGACTAGCGGGGTACAATGAGCAGTTCTTC.

The rearrangement joins TRBV7-9 to TRBJ1-1; 7 bases line up with TRBD1. Germline values: CDR1 SEHNR, CDR2 FQNEAQ (reference sequence). V was clipped by 5 bases and J by 1 base; unmatched bases: 7. CDR3 length equals 15 residues. In nucleotides, the CDR3 is TGTGCCAGCAGCAACAGACAGGGTCGGAACACTGAAGCTTTCTTT. Translation gives CASSNRQGRNTEAFF. Variable domain in full (rest from reference TRBV7-9 and TRBJ1-1): DTGVSQNPRHKITKRGQNVTFRCDPISEHNRLYWYRQTLGQGPEFLTYFQNEAQLEKSRLLSDRFSAERPKGSFSTLEIQRTEQGDSAMYLCASSNRQGRNTEAFFGQGTRLTVV.

This chain connects TRBV9 to TRBJ2-3, with 11 bases fitting TRBD2. CDR1 and CDR2 from the germline V gene are SGDLS and YYNGEE. The CDR3 totals 15 residues. The trim removed 2 bases at V and 4 bases at J, leaving 3 bases unmatched. The CDR3 region has the DNA TGTGCCAGCAGCGTTCTAGCGGGAGGCCCAGATACGCAGTATTTT. It encodes CASSVLAGGPDTQYF.

The chain employs TRBV15 and TRBJ2-7; tentative D call: TRBD1 (6 bases). The CDR3 covers 16 residues. Trimming took off 0 bases at V and 0 bases at J, with 12 bases between the two ends. Germline V lookup: CDR1 LNHNV, CDR2 YYDKDF (reference sequence). Here the CDR3 DNA reads TGTGCCACCAGCAGAGATCCGGACAGTTCCTCCTACGAGCAGTACTTC. Translation: CATSRDPDSSSYEQYF.

V usage is TRBV12-3 or TRBV12-4 and J usage is TRBJ1-5, with unresolved D. The CDR3 runs 13 residues. Between the trimmed V and J ends, which lost 3 bases and 4 bases, there was a span of 7 bases. The CDR3 sequence is CASSFQINQPQHF. The CDR3 nucleotides read TGTGCCAGCAGTTTCCAAATTAATCAGCCCCAGCATTTT.

This chain connects TRBV19 to TRBJ1-5; 8 nucleotides line up with TRBD1. The V gene's germline CDR1 is LNHDA and CDR2 SQIVND (reference sequence). This CDR3 has 14 amino acids. V lost 6 bases to trimming and J lost 1 base; unmatched junction nucleotides: 2. The CDR3: CASSRGLSNQPQHF. CDR3 nucleotides: TGTGCCAGTAGCAGGGGGCTGAGCAATCAGCCCCAGCATTTT. Full variable domain (outside the CDR3, taken from reference TRBV19 and TRBJ1-5): DGGITQSPKYLFRKEGQNVTLSCEQNLNHDAMYWYRQDPGQGLRLIYYSQIVNDFQKGDIAEGYSVSREKKESFPLTVTSAQKNPTAFYLCASSRGLSNQPQHFGDGTRLSIL.

The chain joins TRBV19 to TRBJ1-1; D not certain. Per the germline V gene, CDR1 is LNHDA and CDR2 is SQIVND (reference sequence). This CDR3 is 13 amino acids long. Between the trimmed V and J ends, which lost 3 bases and 1 base, there was a span of 6 bases. CDR3 in DNA: TGTGCCAGTAGTATTCTAGAGAACACTGAAGCTTTCTTT. Encoded protein: CASSILENTEAFF.

The chain couples TRBV4-1 to TRBJ1-6; D not resolved. CDR1 is MGHRA and CDR2 is YSYEKL in the germline V gene. The ends were cut back, 4 bases at V and 9 bases at J, with 16 bases in the middle. This CDR3 has 15 amino acids. CDR3 loop: CASSPHGVLLSPLHF. As DNA, the CDR3 is TGCGCCAGCAGCCCCCACGGGGTCCTACTTTCACCCCTCCACTTT.

The rearrangement links TRBV7-6 to TRBJ1-4; perhaps TRBD1 as D (5 bases). Germline CDR1 and CDR2: SGHVS and FNYEAQ. Between the trimmed V and J ends, which lost 3 bases and 8 bases, there was a span of 16 bases. This CDR3 is built from 15 residues. In DNA, the CDR3 is TGTGCCAGCAGCTTGAACCCAGGGAGGAACGAAAAACTGTTTTTT. It translates to CASSLNPGRNEKLFF.

The chain has TRBV2 and TRBJ2-1; D gene uncertain. The CDR3 length is 16 residues. Looked up from germline, CDR1 is SNHLY and CDR2 is FYNNEI. V lost 4 bases and J lost 7, with 20 bases in between. The CDR3 bases are TGTGCCAGCAGTGGGGTAGCACTACCACCTGGGAATGAGCAGTTCTTC. This translates into CASSGVALPPGNEQFF. Complete variable domain (other parts from reference TRBV2 and TRBJ2-1): EPEVTQTPSHQVTQMGQEVILRCVPISNHLYFYWYRQILGQKVEFLVSFYNNEISEKSEIFDDQFSVERPDGSNFTLKIRSTKLEDSAMYFCASSGVALPPGNEQFFGPGTRLTVL.

The CDR3 DNA reads as TGTGCCAGCAGCTCGGACAGGGGCTCTGGAAACACCATATATTTT. Protein sequence: CASSSDRGSGNTIYF. The chain employs TRBV28 and TRBJ1-3, with 9 bases aligning to TRBD1. Germline V lookup: CDR1 MDHEN, CDR2 SYDVKM. V dropped 6 bases and J dropped 0; count of bases not matched to a gene: 3. The CDR3 runs to 15 residues.

The chain uses TRBV5-1 and TRBJ1-1; 8 bases agree with TRBD1. The CDR3 runs 14 residues. The J segment lost 4 bases and the V segment lost 5 bases, leaving 7 bases of the junction unmatched. Germline V lookup: CDR1 SGHRS, CDR2 YFSETQ. The CDR3 loop reads CASSNRGGSTEAFF. In DNA, the CDR3 is TGCGCCAGCAGTAACAGGGGGGGATCCACTGAAGCTTTCTTT.

The V call is TRBV5-1, the J call TRBJ1-1; maybe TRBD1 (5 bases). The V gene's germline CDR1 is SGHRS and CDR2 YFSETQ. The ends were cut back, 4 bases at V and 4 bases at J, with 14 bases in the middle. The CDR3 is 14 residues long. The CDR3 bases are TGCGCCAGCAGCCTCCTGGTCGGGGGCACTGAAGCTTTCTTT. It codes for CASSLLVGGTEAFF. The whole variable domain, filled in from reference TRBV5-1 and TRBJ1-1, reads KAGVTQTPRYLIKTRGQQVTLSCSPISGHRSVSWYQQTPGQGLQFLFEYFSETQRNKGNFPGRFSGRQFSNSRSEMNVSTLELGDSALYLCASSLLVGGTEAFFGQGTRLTVV.

V and J are TRBV9 and TRBJ1-2, with 8 bases aligning to TRBD1. This CDR3 spans 16 amino acids. The germline CDR1 and CDR2 sequences are SGDLS and YYNGEE. Unmatched junction bases numbered 12, after V lost 4 bases and J lost 4 bases. CDR3 in DNA: TGTGCCAGCAGCTACACCCGAGGACAGGGAGGCTATGGCTACACCTTC. Protein sequence: CASSYTRGQGGYGYTF. The full variable domain, its missing parts supplied by reference TRBV9 and TRBJ1-2, is DSGVTQTPKHLITATGQRVTLRCSPRSGDLSVYWYQQSLDQGLQFLIQYYNGEERAKGNILERFSAQQFPDLHSELNLSSLELGDSALYFCASSYTRGQGGYGYTFGSGTRLTVV.

This rearrangement joins TRBV28 to TRBJ2-7; D perhaps matches TRBD2 (6 bases). Germline-derived CDR1 and CDR2 are MDHEN and SYDVKM. Between the trimmed V and J ends, which lost 2 bases and 1 base, there was a span of 6 bases. This CDR3 has 13 residues. CDR3 DNA: TGTGCCAGCAGTTTAGGGGGGTCCTACGAGCAGTACTTC. Translated: CASSLGGSYEQYF.

This clone is a singleton in its sample. V gene TRBV7-9 combines with J gene TRBJ1-4; 8 bases line up with TRBD1. The J segment lost 6 bases and the V segment lost 9 bases, leaving 6 bases of the junction unmatched. The CDR3 spans 13 residues. Germline V gene lookup returns CDR1 SEHNR and CDR2 FQNEAQ (reference sequence). The CDR3 sequence: CASGRGPDEKLFF. The CDR3 nucleotides are TGTGCCAGTGGCAGGGGGCCGGATGAAAAACTGTTTTTT.

This clone was seen a few times. The chain has TRBV9 and TRBJ1-2; maybe TRBD1 (5 bases). The germline V gene encodes CDR1 SGDLS and CDR2 YYNGEE. V lost 3 bases and J 8 bases, leaving 14 bases between the germline ends. The CDR3 is made up of 13 amino acids. The CDR3 nucleotides read TGTGCCAGCAGCGCACCGGGACTCCGAGGCTACACCTTC. It is translated as CASSAPGLRGYTF.

The gene calls are TRBV6-1 and TRBJ1-1; D perhaps matches TRBD1 (5 bases). There are 13 residues in the CDR3. Trimming removed 6 bases at V and 6 bases at J, with 14 bases between. CDR1 is MNHNS, CDR2 SASEGT, per germline. Written as DNA, the CDR3 is TGTGCCAGCAGCCAACCGGGGGGGTCTGAAGCTTTCTTT. Translating it yields CASSQPGGSEAFF.

V gene TRBV18 combines with J gene TRBJ2-2; weak D call: TRBD2 (5 bases). Germline lookup yields CDR1 KGHSH and CDR2 LQKENI. There are 12 residues in the CDR3. Trimming left V 5 bases short and J 6 bases short, with 7 bases between. The CDR3, as DNA: TGTGCCAGCTCATCCGGGGCCGGGGAGCTGTTTTTT. Amino acids: CASSSGAGELFF.

The rearrangement links TRBV6-5 to TRBJ2-3, with TRBD1 as a possible D gene (7 bases). The V and J ends lost 6 bases and 3 bases respectively, with 16 bases between them. From germline, CDR1 is MNHEY and CDR2 SVGAGI. The CDR3 loop spans 15 amino acids. The CDR3 nucleotides read TGTGCCAGCAGAACACAGGGGACTGGTACAGATACGCAGTATTTT. Its translation: CASRTQGTGTDTQYF.

This clone appeared once. As DNA, the CDR3 is TGTGCCAGCAGTCCACTCCCCCCCGACAGGGAGTTGGCCGGGGAGCTGTTTTTT. Its translation is CASSPLPPDRELAGELFF. V and J are TRBV27 and TRBJ2-2, with 7 bases that match TRBD1. CDR1 MNHEY and CDR2 SMNVEV come from the germline V gene (reference sequence). The CDR3 is 18 amino acids. Trimming took 5 bases from V and 6 from J; bases not matched to a gene: 18.